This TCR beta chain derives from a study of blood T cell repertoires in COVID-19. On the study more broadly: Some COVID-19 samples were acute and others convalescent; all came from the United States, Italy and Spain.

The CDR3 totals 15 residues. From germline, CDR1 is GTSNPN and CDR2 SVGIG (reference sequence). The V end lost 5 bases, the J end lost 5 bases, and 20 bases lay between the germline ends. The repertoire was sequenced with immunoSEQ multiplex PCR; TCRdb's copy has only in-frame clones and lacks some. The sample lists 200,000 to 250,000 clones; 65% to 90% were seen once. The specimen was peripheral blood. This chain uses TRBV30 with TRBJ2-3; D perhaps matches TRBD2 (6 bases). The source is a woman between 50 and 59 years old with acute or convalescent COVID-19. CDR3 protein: CAWGTSRTSGDTQYF. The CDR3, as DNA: TGTGCCTGGGGGACTTCCAGGACCTCAGGAGATACGCAGTATTTT.